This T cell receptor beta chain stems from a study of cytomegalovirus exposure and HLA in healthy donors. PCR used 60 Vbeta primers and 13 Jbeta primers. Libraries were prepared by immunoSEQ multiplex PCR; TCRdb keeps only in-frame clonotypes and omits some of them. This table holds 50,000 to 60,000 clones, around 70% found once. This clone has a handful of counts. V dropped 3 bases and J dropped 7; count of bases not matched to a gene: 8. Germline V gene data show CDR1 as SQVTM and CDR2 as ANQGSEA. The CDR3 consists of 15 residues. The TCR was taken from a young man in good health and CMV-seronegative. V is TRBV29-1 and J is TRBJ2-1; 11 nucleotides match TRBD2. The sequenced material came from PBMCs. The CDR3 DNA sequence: TGCAGCGTTGATGTCCTAGCGGGAGGCCTGAATGAGCAGTTCTTC. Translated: CSVDVLAGGLNEQFF.